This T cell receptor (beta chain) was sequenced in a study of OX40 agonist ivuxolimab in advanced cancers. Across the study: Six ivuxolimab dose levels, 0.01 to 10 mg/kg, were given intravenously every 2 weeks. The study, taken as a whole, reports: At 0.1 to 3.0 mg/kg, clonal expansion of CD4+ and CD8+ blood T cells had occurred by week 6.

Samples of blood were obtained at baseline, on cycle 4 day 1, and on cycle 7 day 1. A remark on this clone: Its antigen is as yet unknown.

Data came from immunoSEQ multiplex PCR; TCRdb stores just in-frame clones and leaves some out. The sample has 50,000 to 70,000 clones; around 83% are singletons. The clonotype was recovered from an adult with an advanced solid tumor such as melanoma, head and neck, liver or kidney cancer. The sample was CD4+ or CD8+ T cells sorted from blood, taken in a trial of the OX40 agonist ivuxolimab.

CDR3 in DNA: TGTGCCTGGAGTTCGATTCCGAACATTCAGTACTTC. Encoded protein: CAWSSIPNIQYF. The V gene is TRBV30, the J gene TRBJ2-4; no definite D call. Germline V gene lookup returns CDR1 GTSNPN and CDR2 SVGIG (reference sequence). The V and J ends lost 2 bases and 7 bases respectively, with 9 bases between them. CDR3 length: 12 amino acids.